This entry concerns a single TCR beta chain. The antigen is unknown. These data are taken from a study of shared clonotypes between healthy human individuals. Study results and limitations: Lower generation probabilities were found for non-shared clonotypes than for those shared by all four donors.

Profiled with immunoSEQ multiplex PCR; TCRdb holds only in-frame clones, not every one. This sample has 950,000 to 1,200,000 clones, with approximately 77% found just once. V was pared by 2 bases and J by 1 base, with 8 bases between. Germline V gene lookup returns CDR1 SGHVS and CDR2 FQNEAQ. This CDR3 region has 14 residues. This TCR came from a man younger than 35 in good health. Some clones in this sample may be carry-over from other donors' samples. Sequencing was carried out using memory CD4+ T cells from PBMCs. Noted subset: CD45RA-negative fraction. V and J are TRBV7-8 and TRBJ2-5; D is possibly TRBD1 or TRBD2 (5 bases each). The CDR3 region has the DNA TGTGCCAGCAGCTTAAGTGGGGGCCAAGAGACCCAGTACTTC. It yields the protein CASSLSGGQETQYF.